Described below is a single TCR beta chain sequence and its context. One entry per CDR3 protein, called by TCRdb with MiXCR from the 5' RACE reads. This sample has around 230,000 distinct CDR3 sequences, with over 5% found just once. This entry belongs to a study of identical twins. With V trimmed by 2 bases and J by 5 bases, 3 bases remained unmatched. Germline V gene lookup returns CDR1 MDHEN and CDR2 SYDVKM. The CDR3 is made up of 13 amino acids. These records were also assigned to another study, of T cells expressing NK-cell markers. In that study: Among the eight sequenced donors, seven tested HCMV-seropositive and one tested seronegative.

This sequence was found in a woman aged 18-29 years in good health. Sequences were obtained from CD8+ T cells sorted from blood. The V gene is TRBV28, the J gene TRBJ2-7; 7 bases line up with TRBD1. CDR3 in DNA: TGTGCCAGCAGTTTAAGGGGGCTCAACGAGCAGTACTTC. Translating gives CASSLRGLNEQYF.